Each of the 10 T cell receptor beta chains below was sequenced from the same sample in a study of tumor and adjacent non-tumor tissue in lung cancer. No cell sorting was done before RNA was extracted from the tissue. A modified ARM-PCR protocol with three rounds of nested PCR amplified TCRbeta. TCRdb reanalysed the multiplex PCR reads using MiXCR and keeps one entry per CDR3 protein. Of tens of thousands of distinct CDR3 sequences in the sample, roughly 80% were seen once. Sequencing was performed on lung tumor tissue. The receptor source for this set is a woman between 45 and 65 years old with non-small cell lung cancer.

Comment on this clonotype: At one end, the junction sequence differs from germline, possibly due to a read error. This chain joins TRBV29-1 and TRBJ1-1; no reliable D call. Germline assignment: CDR1 SQVTM and CDR2 ANQGSEA. This CDR3 contains 13 residues. The CDR3 DNA reads as TGCAGCGTTGGAGACAAGCTCAACATTGAAGCTTTCTTT. Protein: CSVGDKLNIEAFF.

As for this clonotype: Compared with germline, one end of the junction differs, possibly owing to a read error. The CDR3 sequence: CSARDQWGSRYEHYF. CDR3 DNA: TGCAGTGCCAGAGATCAATGGGGGAGTAGGTACGAGCACTACTTC. The genes are TRBV20-1 and TRBJ2-7; D assignment may be TRBD1 or TRBD2 (5 bases each). From germline, CDR1 is DFQATT and CDR2 SNEGSKA (reference sequence). The CDR3 consists of 15 residues.

This sequence joins TRBV11-2 and TRBJ2-5; unclear D gene. The V gene's germline CDR1 is SGHAT and CDR2 FQNNGV. The CDR3 loop spans 13 amino acids. Trimming took 8 bases from V and 4 from J, leaving 14 bases between them. This CDR3 is CASCPTAAETQYF. In DNA, the CDR3 is TGTGCCAGCTGCCCGACTGCTGCAGAGACCCAGTACTTC.

The gene calls are TRBV2 and TRBJ1-1; possibly TRBD1 for D (5 bases). The CDR3 totals 15 residues. V shed 3 bases and J shed 4 bases, with 15 bases lying between them. From germline, CDR1 is SNHLY and CDR2 FYNNEI. The CDR3 DNA sequence: TGTGCCAGCAGTGAGGGGCAGGGCCGAAGCACTGAAGCTTTCTTT. It is translated as CASSEGQGRSTEAFF.

The chain combines TRBV29-1 with TRBJ1-3; D is possibly TRBD1 (6 bases). The V and J ends lost 7 bases and 3 bases respectively, with 13 bases between them. Looked up from germline, CDR1 is SQVTM and CDR2 is ANQGSEA. The CDR3 has 13 amino acids. The CDR3 protein is CSARGRSGNTIYF. For the CDR3, the DNA is TGCAGCGCCCGGGGGCGGAGTGGAAACACCATATATTTT.

Concerning this clonotype itself: The CDR3 does not end in the conserved phenylalanine or tryptophan, so this is likely a read error. This chain joins TRBV24-1 and TRBJ2-1; no clear D. Germline CDR1 KGHDR, CDR2 SFDVKD. CDR3 length: 11 residues. V shed 9 bases and J shed 5 bases, with 7 bases lying between them. The CDR3 DNA sequence: TGTGCCACCTCGTGTAACAATGAGCAGTTCATC. Protein product: CATSCNNEQFI.

Note on this clonotype: The junction does not match germline at one end; this may be a read error. The DNA for the CDR3 is TGTTCCAGCATTCCCCGGGACGGCTATGGCTACACCTTC. This encodes CSSIPRDGYGYTF. The chain links TRBV6-6 to TRBJ1-2, with D perhaps TRBD1 (5 bases). The CDR3 has 13 amino acids. Germline V lookup: CDR1 MNHNY, CDR2 SVGAGI (reference sequence).

Comments on this clonotype: Its ends do not fully match the called genes, so a read error is possible. V usage is TRBV4-2 and J usage is TRBJ1-2; 8 bases map to TRBD1. The CDR3 extends over 15 amino acids. CDR1 LGHNA and CDR2 YNFKEQ come from the germline V gene. The CDR3 region is CASSDRTGPNHGYTF. In DNA form, the CDR3 reads TGTGCCAGCAGCGATCGGACAGGGCCTAACCATGGCTACACTTTC.

Points on this clonotype: At one boundary the junction diverges from the germline segment, which might be a read error. This chain links TRBV6-2 or TRBV6-3 with TRBJ1-1; possible D gene TRBD1, 6 bases. The CDR3 loop spans 13 amino acids. From germline, CDR1 is MNHEY and CDR2 SVGEGT. This chain's CDR3 is CASSYSRGSETFF. The CDR3, as DNA: TGTGCTAGCAGTTACTCGAGGGGGAGTGAAACTTTCTTT.

This clonotype came up many times. J is TRBJ2-7 and V is TRBV13, with TRBD1 as a possible D gene (6 bases). The germline gives CDR1 PRHDT, CDR2 FYEKMQ (reference sequence). The CDR3 spans 13 residues. Trimming pared 2 bases from V and 2 bases from J, leaving 7 bases between. For the CDR3, the DNA is TGTGCCAGCAGCTTAAACAGGGCCTACGAGCAGTACTTC. Translating it yields CASSLNRAYEQYF.